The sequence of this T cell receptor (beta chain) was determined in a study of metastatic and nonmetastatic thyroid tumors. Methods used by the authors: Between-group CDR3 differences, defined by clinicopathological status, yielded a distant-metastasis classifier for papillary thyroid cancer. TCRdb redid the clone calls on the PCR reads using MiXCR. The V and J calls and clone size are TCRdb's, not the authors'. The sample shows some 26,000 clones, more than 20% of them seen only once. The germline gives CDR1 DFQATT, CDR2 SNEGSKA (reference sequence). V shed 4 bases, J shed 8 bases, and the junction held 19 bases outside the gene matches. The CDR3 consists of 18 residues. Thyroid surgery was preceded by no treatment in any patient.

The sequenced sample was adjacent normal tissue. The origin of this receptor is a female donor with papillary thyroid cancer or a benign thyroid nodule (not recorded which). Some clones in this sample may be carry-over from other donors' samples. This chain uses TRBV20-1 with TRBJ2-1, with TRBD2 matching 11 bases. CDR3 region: CSAITIRVAGGPFDEQFF. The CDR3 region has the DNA TGCAGTGCTATTACAATCAGAGTAGCGGGAGGGCCCTTCGATGAGCAGTTCTTC.